Below are 27 T cell receptor beta chains sequenced from a single sample in a study of neurological immune-mediated disorders. TCRdb itself ran the 5' RACE reads through MiXCR, one entry per CDR3 protein. The table records tens of thousands of distinct CDR3 sequences, 3.7% of them present only once. The sample comprised PBMCs. The receptors here all came from a woman in her forties or fifties with multiple sclerosis.

This clonotype was counted at least ten times. The rearrangement joins TRBV12-3 or TRBV12-4 to TRBJ1-2; 12 nucleotides match TRBD1. V shed 8 bases, J shed 4 bases, and the junction held 8 bases outside the gene matches. There are 15 residues in the CDR3. The CDR3 spells CASSLRGQGAYGYTF. As DNA, the CDR3 is TGTGCCAGCTCTCTAAGGGGACAGGGGGCCTATGGCTACACCTTC.

This clonotype was picked up a small number of times. The CDR3 here is CASSGTGREKLFF. The CDR3 DNA reads as TGTGCCAGCAGCGGGACAGGAAGAGAAAAACTGTTTTTT. V is TRBV6-2 or TRBV6-3 and J is TRBJ1-4; 8 nucleotides line up with TRBD1. The trim removed 6 bases at V and 8 bases at J, leaving 5 bases unmatched. Germline V gene lookup returns CDR1 MNHEY and CDR2 SVGEGT. The CDR3 covers 13 residues.

Notes on this clonotype: A much larger clone differs from this one at a single base, so this may be a read error. J is TRBJ2-1 and V is TRBV20-1, with D possibly being TRBD2 (5 bases). The V gene's germline CDR1 is DFQATT and CDR2 SNEGSKA (reference sequence). V was pared by 5 bases and J by 8 bases, with 22 bases between. The CDR3 spans 15 residues. The CDR3 is CSASIRRTVGDEQFF. The CDR3 DNA reads as TGCAGTGCTTCAATACGGAGGACTGTCGGGGATGAGCAGTTCTTC.

This clonotype has a count of ten or more. The rearrangement joins TRBV5-5 to TRBJ2-7; D might be TRBD1 or TRBD2, each matching 7 bases. From germline, CDR1 is SGHKS and CDR2 YYEKEE (reference sequence). Trimming took 4 bases from V and 4 from J, leaving 21 bases between them. This CDR3 is built from 16 residues. The CDR3 is CASSPPGGQLGYEQYF. The CDR3 nucleotides read TGTGCCAGCAGCCCGCCGGGGGGACAGTTGGGGTACGAGCAGTACTTC.

This clonotype was detected many times. The V gene is TRBV20-1, the J gene TRBJ2-3; 7 nucleotides match TRBD1. The V gene end was trimmed by 5 bases and the J gene end by 5 bases; junction bases not matched to a gene: 4. The CDR3 contains 12 residues. Germline V gives CDR1 DFQATT, CDR2 SNEGSKA (reference sequence). The CDR3 coding sequence is TGCAGTGCTCAGGGGGATAGAGATACGCAGTATTTT. Translation: CSAQGDRDTQYF.

This clonotype occurred many times. This rearrangement joins TRBV4-3 to TRBJ2-5; D may correspond to TRBD1 or TRBD2 (5 bases each). The CDR3 spans 15 residues. Germline CDR1 LGHNA, CDR2 YSLEER. V lost 4 bases, J lost 4 bases, and 16 bases lay in between. The chain's CDR3 is CASSRGTNQRETQYF. In DNA, the CDR3 is TGCGCCAGCAGCCGGGGGACCAACCAGCGAGAGACCCAGTACTTC.

This clonotype was counted ten times or more. The V gene is TRBV6-5, the J gene TRBJ2-2, with 8 positions matching TRBD2. The ends lost 2 bases at V and 8 bases at J; junction bases unmatched: 13. This CDR3 contains 17 residues. Germline lookup yields CDR1 MNHEY and CDR2 SVGAGI. DNA for the CDR3: TGTGCCAGCAGTTACCTCCCAACTACAGCGGGAGCAGGGGAGCTGTTTTTT. Residues: CASSYLPTTAGAGELFF.

This clonotype was observed at least ten times. This chain uses TRBV7-2 with TRBJ1-1; D gene unclear. There are 13 residues in the CDR3. V lost 2 bases to trimming and J lost 4 bases, with 8 bases between them. From germline, CDR1 is SGHTA and CDR2 FQGNSA. This chain's CDR3 is CASSLLGITEAFF. In nucleotides, the CDR3 is TGTGCCAGCAGCTTACTAGGGATCACTGAAGCTTTCTTT.

This clonotype was observed many times. The CDR3 sequence: CASSVAPDQFYEQYF. The CDR3 DNA follows: TGTGCCAGCAGCGTAGCCCCGGACCAGTTCTACGAGCAGTACTTC. The V and J genes are TRBV9 and TRBJ2-7; D call uncertain. The germline V gene has CDR1 SGDLS and CDR2 YYNGEE. Trimming removed 0 bases from V and 3 bases from J, with 13 bases in between. The CDR3 has 15 amino acids.

A few counts support this clonotype. This CDR3 is CSAGTSNEQFF. In DNA, the CDR3 is TGCAGTGCTGGGACTAGCAACGAGCAGTTCTTC. The V call is TRBV20-1, the J call TRBJ2-1, with 9 bases aligning to TRBD2. The CDR3 runs 11 residues. Germline values: CDR1 DFQATT, CDR2 SNEGSKA (reference sequence). With V trimmed by 5 bases and J by 10 bases, 3 bases remained unmatched.

This clonotype came up many times. V and J are TRBV20-1 and TRBJ2-2, with 9 bases aligning to TRBD1. Germline lookup yields CDR1 DFQATT and CDR2 SNEGSKA (reference sequence). The CDR3 loop spans 17 amino acids. The trim removed 3 bases at V and 4 bases at J, leaving 12 bases unmatched. DNA of the CDR3: TGCAGTGCTAGCTACCGAAAGGGACAGGGCGGCACCGGGGAGCTGTTTTTT. Translation: CSASYRKGQGGTGELFF.

This clonotype appeared many times. This rearrangement joins TRBV7-2 to TRBJ2-3, with 12 bases fitting TRBD2. There are 16 residues in the CDR3. After removal of 3 bases from V and 2 bases from J, the junction contained 3 bases not matched to a gene. Germline lookup yields CDR1 SGHTA and CDR2 FQGNSA. The CDR3, as DNA: TGTGCCAGCAGCTTCGGGACTAGCGGGCCCACAGATACGCAGTATTTT. It yields the protein CASSFGTSGPTDTQYF.

This clonotype was recorded at least ten times. The chain has TRBV7-8 and TRBJ2-2, with 9 bases that match TRBD1. Germline V CDR1 and CDR2: SGHVS, FQNEAQ. Trimming removed 5 bases from V and 5 bases from J; junction bases left unmatched: 6. This CDR3 contains 15 residues. This CDR3 is CASSAQDRGTGELFF. DNA for the CDR3: TGTGCCAGCAGCGCCCAGGACAGGGGAACCGGGGAGCTGTTTTTT.

At least ten counts were recorded for this clonotype. This sequence joins TRBV5-1 and TRBJ2-2; the D gene could be TRBD1 or TRBD2 (5 bases each). Germline CDR1 SGHRS, CDR2 YFSETQ. This CDR3 is built from 15 residues. Trimming took 1 base from V and 4 from J, leaving 11 bases between them. The CDR3 coding sequence is TGCGCCAGCAGCTTGTCCGGGACGCCCACCGGGGAGCTGTTTTTT. This translates into CASSLSGTPTGELFF.

The chain employs TRBV7-2 and TRBJ2-2; 13 bases match TRBD2. The CDR3 length is 15 residues. The germline V gene encodes CDR1 SGHTA and CDR2 FQGNSA. Unmatched junction bases numbered 3, after V lost 6 bases and J lost 5 bases. The CDR3 is CASRLAGGLTGELFF. The CDR3 nucleotides read TGTGCCAGCAGACTAGCGGGAGGGCTTACCGGGGAGCTGTTTTTT.

This clonotype has ten or more counts. The V gene is TRBV29-1, the J gene TRBJ1-1, with D tentatively TRBD1 (5 bases). Germline V gene lookup returns CDR1 SQVTM and CDR2 ANQGSEA. The CDR3 covers 13 residues. The germline V and J ends were trimmed by 1 base and 0 bases, with 6 bases remaining between them. The CDR3 protein is CSVEGGLNTEAFF. CDR3 bases: TGCAGCGTTGAAGGGGGCTTGAACACTGAAGCTTTCTTT.

This clonotype was counted ten times or more. The V call is TRBV5-1, the J call TRBJ1-2; 7 bases align to TRBD1. Germline loops: CDR1 SGHRS, CDR2 YFSETQ. With 2 bases clipped from V and 6 bases from J, the junction kept 7 bases outside the gene matches. The CDR3 is 14 residues long. The CDR3 reads CASSFGTGADGYTF. DNA of the CDR3: TGCGCCAGCAGCTTCGGAACAGGGGCTGATGGCTACACCTTC.

This clonotype showed up many times. This chain joins TRBV6-2 or TRBV6-3 and TRBJ2-1; weak D call: TRBD1 (5 bases). CDR1 and CDR2 from the germline V gene are MNHEY and SVGEGT. This CDR3 is built from 12 residues. The V gene lost 7 bases and the J gene lost 4 bases, with 8 bases spanning the gap. CDR3 nucleotides: TGTGCCAGCACCGACAGTTACAATGAGCAGTTCTTC. This gives the protein CASTDSYNEQFF.

Ten or more counts support this clonotype. V usage is TRBV7-9 and J usage is TRBJ2-1; perhaps TRBD2 as D (6 bases). CDR1 and CDR2 from the germline V gene are SEHNR and FQNEAQ (reference sequence). V was pared by 5 bases and J by 7 bases, with 15 bases between. This CDR3 spans 14 amino acids. The CDR3 bases are TGTGCCAGCAGCGAGCAACTAGCTCGAAATGAGCAGTTCTTC. Translation gives CASSEQLARNEQFF.

In this sample, this clonotype turned up many times. A read error may account for a junction end that differs from germline. The rearrangement uses TRBV7-7 and TRBJ2-1; TRBD2 matches 9 bases. The length of the CDR3 is 15 residues. Looked up from germline, CDR1 is SSHAT and CDR2 is FNYEAQ (reference sequence). The CDR3 DNA is TGTGCTAGCAGCCCTAGCGGGAAGGGGTACAATGAGCAGTTCTTC. Translation gives CASSPSGKGYNEQFF.

This clonotype was detected ten times or more. The V and J genes are TRBV12-3 or TRBV12-4 and TRBJ1-2; D is perhaps TRBD1 (5 bases). There are 13 residues in the CDR3. The germline V and J ends were trimmed by 3 bases and 6 bases, with 11 bases remaining between them. CDR3 sequence: CASSFRRADGYTF. CDR3 sequence (DNA): TGTGCCAGCAGTTTTCGCAGGGCAGATGGCTACACCTTC.

This clonotype was found many times. The chain uses TRBV12-3 or TRBV12-4 and TRBJ1-5; no clear D gene. The CDR3 spans 13 residues. Trimming removed 8 bases at V and 6 bases at J, with 14 bases between. CDR3 DNA sequence: TGTGCCAGCGTTCCTCTTCTGGGTCAGCCCCAGCATTTT. Protein product: CASVPLLGQPQHF.

V and J are TRBV11-3 and TRBJ2-5; 8 positions agree with TRBD2. The germline V gene has CDR1 SGHNT and CDR2 YENEEA. The J segment lost 4 bases and the V segment lost 5 bases, leaving 15 bases of the junction unmatched. The CDR3 spans 17 residues. CDR3 region: CASSPGAAGATAETQYF. As DNA, the CDR3 is TGTGCCAGCAGCCCCGGGGCAGCGGGAGCAACCGCAGAGACCCAGTACTTC. Filled out from reference TRBV11-3 and TRBJ2-5, the complete variable domain reads EAGVVQSPRYKIIEKKQPVAFWCNPISGHNTLYWYLQNLGQGPELLIRYENEEAVDDSQLPKDRFSAERLKGVDSTLKIQPAELGDSAVYLCASSPGAAGATAETQYFGPGTRLLVL.

This clonotype was picked up many times. This chain connects TRBV12-3 or TRBV12-4 to TRBJ2-1; 8 bases match TRBD2. This CDR3 spans 15 amino acids. V dropped 7 bases and J dropped 4; count of bases not matched to a gene: 9. The CDR3 protein is CASTLVAGGYNEQFF. The CDR3 bases are TGTGCCAGCACCCTAGTGGCGGGAGGTTACAATGAGCAGTTCTTC.

This clonotype was observed at least ten times. The V and J genes are TRBV20-1 and TRBJ2-1; 15 nucleotides align to TRBD2. The CDR3 is made up of 18 amino acids. Germline CDR1 and CDR2: DFQATT and SNEGSKA (reference sequence). V trimming: 3 bases; J trimming: 6 bases; junction bases outside the gene matches: 12. The CDR3 bases are TGCAGTGCTAGTGTCTGGACTAGCGGGAGGGCCGGTTTCAATGAGCAGTTCTTC. Protein sequence: CSASVWTSGRAGFNEQFF.

This clonotype has only a few counts. The chain combines TRBV12-3 or TRBV12-4 with TRBJ2-7; D not certain. V lost 6 bases, J lost 2 bases, and 5 bases lay in between. CDR3 length: 11 residues. As DNA, the CDR3 is TGTGCCAGCAGAATAACCTACGAGCAGTACTTC. Translation: CASRITYEQYF.

This clonotype was recorded many times. V and J are TRBV7-2 and TRBJ1-5; D may be TRBD1 (5 bases). CDR3 length: 14 residues. Germline CDR1 is SGHTA and CDR2 is FQGNSA. V lost 2 bases and J 6 bases, leaving 11 bases between the germline ends. This chain's CDR3 is CASSLSQGGQPQHF. CDR3 in DNA: TGTGCCAGCAGCTTAAGTCAGGGTGGTCAGCCCCAGCATTTT.